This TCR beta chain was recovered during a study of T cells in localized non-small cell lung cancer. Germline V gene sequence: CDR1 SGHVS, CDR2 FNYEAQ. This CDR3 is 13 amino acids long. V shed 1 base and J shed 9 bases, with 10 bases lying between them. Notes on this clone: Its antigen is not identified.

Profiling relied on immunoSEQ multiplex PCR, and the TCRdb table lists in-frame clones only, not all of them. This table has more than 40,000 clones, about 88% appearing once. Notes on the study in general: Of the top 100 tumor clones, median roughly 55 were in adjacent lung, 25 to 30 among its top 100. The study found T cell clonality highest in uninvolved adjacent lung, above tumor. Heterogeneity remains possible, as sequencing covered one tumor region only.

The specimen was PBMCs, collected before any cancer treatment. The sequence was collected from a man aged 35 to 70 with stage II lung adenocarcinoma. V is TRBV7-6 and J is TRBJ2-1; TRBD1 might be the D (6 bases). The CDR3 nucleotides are TGTGCCAGCAGCTTAGTTGAAGGGGGTGAGCAGTTCTTC. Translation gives CASSLVEGGEQFF.